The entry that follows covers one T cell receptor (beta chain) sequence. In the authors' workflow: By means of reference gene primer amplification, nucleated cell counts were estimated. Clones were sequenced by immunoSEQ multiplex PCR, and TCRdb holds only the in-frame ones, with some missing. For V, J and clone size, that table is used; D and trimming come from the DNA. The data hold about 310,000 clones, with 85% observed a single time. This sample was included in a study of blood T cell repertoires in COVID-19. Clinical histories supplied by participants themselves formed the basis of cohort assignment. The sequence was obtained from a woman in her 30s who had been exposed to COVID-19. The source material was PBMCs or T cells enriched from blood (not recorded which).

The CDR3 is CASSPLGAASYSNQPQHF. The DNA of the CDR3 is TGTGCCAGCAGCCCACTCGGCGCGGCTTCGTATAGCAATCAGCCCCAGCATTTT. The chain employs TRBV28 and TRBJ1-5, with D unresolved. Trimming took off 6 bases at V and 0 bases at J, with 21 bases between the two ends. CDR3 length: 18 amino acids. CDR1 and CDR2 (germline): MDHEN, SYDVKM.